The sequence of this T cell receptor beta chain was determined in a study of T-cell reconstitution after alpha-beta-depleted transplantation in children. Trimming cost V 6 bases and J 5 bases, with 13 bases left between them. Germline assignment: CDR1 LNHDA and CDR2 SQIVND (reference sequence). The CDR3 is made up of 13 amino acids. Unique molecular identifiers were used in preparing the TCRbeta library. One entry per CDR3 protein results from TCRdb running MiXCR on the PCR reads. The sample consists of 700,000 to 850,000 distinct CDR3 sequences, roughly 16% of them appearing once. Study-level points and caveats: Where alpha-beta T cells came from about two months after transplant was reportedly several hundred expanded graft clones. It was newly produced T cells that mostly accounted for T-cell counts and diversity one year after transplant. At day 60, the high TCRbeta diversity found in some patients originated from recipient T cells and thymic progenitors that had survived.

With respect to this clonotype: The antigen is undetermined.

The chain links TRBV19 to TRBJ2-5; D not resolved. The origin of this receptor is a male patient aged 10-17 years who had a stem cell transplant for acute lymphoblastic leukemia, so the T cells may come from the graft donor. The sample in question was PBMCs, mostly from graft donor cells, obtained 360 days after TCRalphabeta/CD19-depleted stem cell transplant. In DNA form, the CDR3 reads TGTGCCAGTAGGGGAAAGATCCAGGAGACCCAGTACTTC. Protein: CASRGKIQETQYF.